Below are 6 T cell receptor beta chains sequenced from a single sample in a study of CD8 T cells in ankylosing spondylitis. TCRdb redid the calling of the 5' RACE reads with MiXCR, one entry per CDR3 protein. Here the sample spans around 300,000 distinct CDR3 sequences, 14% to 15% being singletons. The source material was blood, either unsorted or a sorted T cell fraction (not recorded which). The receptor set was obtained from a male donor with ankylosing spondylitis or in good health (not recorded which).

For the CDR3, the DNA is TGCGCCAGCAGTTCGGACACCCTCTATGGCTACACCTTC. Translating gives CASSSDTLYGYTF. The chain uses TRBV10-2 and TRBJ1-2; D is possibly TRBD1 (5 bases). Looked up from germline, CDR1 is WSHSY and CDR2 is SAAADI. V was clipped by 5 bases and J by 4 bases, with 11 bases between them. The CDR3 consists of 13 residues.

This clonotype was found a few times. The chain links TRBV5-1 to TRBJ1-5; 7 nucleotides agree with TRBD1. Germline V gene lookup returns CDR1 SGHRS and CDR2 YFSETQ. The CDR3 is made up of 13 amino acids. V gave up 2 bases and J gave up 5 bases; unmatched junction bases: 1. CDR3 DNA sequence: TGCGCCAGCAGCTTAGGGACAGATCAGCCCCAGCATTTT. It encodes CASSLGTDQPQHF.

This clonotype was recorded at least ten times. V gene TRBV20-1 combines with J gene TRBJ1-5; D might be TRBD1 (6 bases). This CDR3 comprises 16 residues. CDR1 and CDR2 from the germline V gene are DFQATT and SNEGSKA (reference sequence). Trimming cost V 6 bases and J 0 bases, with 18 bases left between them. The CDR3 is CSATRGGGLSNQPQHF. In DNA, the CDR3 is TGCAGTGCCACTCGGGGGGGGGGCCTTAGCAATCAGCCCCAGCATTTT.

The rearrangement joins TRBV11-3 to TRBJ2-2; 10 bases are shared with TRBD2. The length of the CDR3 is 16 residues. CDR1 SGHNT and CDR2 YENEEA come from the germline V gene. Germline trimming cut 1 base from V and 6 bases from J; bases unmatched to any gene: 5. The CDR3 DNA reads TGTGCCAGCAGCTTAGTACCTAGCGGGAGCTCCGGGGAGCTGTTTTTT. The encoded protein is CASSLVPSGSSGELFF.

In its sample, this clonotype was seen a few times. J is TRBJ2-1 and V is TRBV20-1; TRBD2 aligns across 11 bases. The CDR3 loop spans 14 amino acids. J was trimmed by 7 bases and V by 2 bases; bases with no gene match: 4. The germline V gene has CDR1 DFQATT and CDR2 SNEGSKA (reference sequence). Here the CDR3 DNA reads TGCAGTGCTAGAATAGCGGGAGGGCCGAATGAGCAGTTCTTC. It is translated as CSARIAGGPNEQFF.

The DNA of the CDR3 is TGTGCCAGCACCCCGGGGACAGGGGGTTGGACAGATACGCAGTATTTT. Its protein is CASTPGTGGWTDTQYF. V gene TRBV12-3 or TRBV12-4 combines with J gene TRBJ2-3; 11 positions agree with TRBD1. After removal of 7 bases from V and 3 bases from J, the junction contained 9 bases not matched to a gene. The CDR3 has 16 amino acids.